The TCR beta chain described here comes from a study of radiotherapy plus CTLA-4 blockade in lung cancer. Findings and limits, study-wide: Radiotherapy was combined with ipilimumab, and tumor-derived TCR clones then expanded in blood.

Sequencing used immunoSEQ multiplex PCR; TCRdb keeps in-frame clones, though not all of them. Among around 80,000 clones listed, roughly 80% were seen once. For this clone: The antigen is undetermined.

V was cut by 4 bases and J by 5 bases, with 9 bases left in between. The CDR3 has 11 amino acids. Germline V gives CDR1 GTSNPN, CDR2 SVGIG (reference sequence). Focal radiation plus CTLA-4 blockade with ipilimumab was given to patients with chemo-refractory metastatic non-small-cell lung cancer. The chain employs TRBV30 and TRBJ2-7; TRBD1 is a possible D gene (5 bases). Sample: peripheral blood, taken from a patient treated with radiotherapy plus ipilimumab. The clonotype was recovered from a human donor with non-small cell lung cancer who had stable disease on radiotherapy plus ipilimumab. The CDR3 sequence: CAWTGFNEQYF. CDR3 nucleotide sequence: TGTGCCTGGACAGGGTTCAACGAGCAGTACTTC.